The 19 T cell receptor beta chains below were found in one sample sequenced in a study of blood T cell repertoires in COVID-19. Clones were sequenced by immunoSEQ multiplex PCR, and TCRdb holds only the in-frame ones, with some missing. The sample yields about 270,000 clones, about 89% seen once. Sequenced sample: PBMCs or T cells enriched from blood (not recorded which). The receptors shown here come from a young woman who had recovered from COVID-19.

Many counts were recorded for this clone. The chain uses TRBV7-9 and TRBJ1-1; D possibly corresponds to TRBD1 (6 bases). CDR3 length equals 15 residues. Deletions cut 1 base from V and 6 bases from J, with 15 bases between. Germline lookup yields CDR1 SEHNR and CDR2 FQNEAQ (reference sequence). The CDR3 DNA is TGTGCCAGCAGCTTAGAGGTAGGGGGAGTGGCTGAAGCTTTCTTT. Its protein is CASSLEVGGVAEAFF.

V is TRBV18 and J is TRBJ2-1; D perhaps matches TRBD2 (5 bases). From germline, CDR1 is KGHSH and CDR2 LQKENI. The CDR3 contains 18 residues. Trimming removed 0 bases from V and 8 bases from J, with 23 bases in between. The CDR3 loop is CASSPPAAERAILDEQFF. DNA for the CDR3: TGTGCCAGCTCACCACCAGCTGCTGAGAGGGCGATTCTTGATGAGCAGTTCTTC.

The chain links TRBV19 to TRBJ2-6; D ambiguous. Germline CDR1 is LNHDA and CDR2 is SQIVND (reference sequence). V was shortened by 3 bases and J by 0 bases, with 3 bases between the two germline ends. The CDR3 spans 14 residues. CDR3 residues: CASSISSGANVLTF. The CDR3 DNA is TGTGCCAGTAGTATCAGCTCTGGGGCCAACGTCCTGACTTTC.

The chain joins TRBV7-9 to TRBJ2-7; 9 bases line up with TRBD1. Trimming took 4 bases from V and 4 from J; bases not matched to a gene: 8. Per germline, CDR1 SEHNR and CDR2 FQNEAQ (reference sequence). The CDR3 extends over 15 amino acids. CDR3 protein: CASSSRDREGYEQYF. The CDR3 region has the DNA TGTGCCAGCAGCTCTCGGGACAGGGAAGGTTACGAGCAGTACTTC.

The chain is built from TRBV2 and TRBJ2-1, with TRBD1 identical over 7 bases. The germline V gene has CDR1 SNHLY and CDR2 FYNNEI. CDR3 length: 15 residues. J lost 9 bases, V lost 6 bases, and 14 bases had no gene match. CDR3 nucleotides: TGTGCCAGCAGCGACAGGGACGTATATTTGGGTGAGCAGTTCTTC. Its protein is CASSDRDVYLGEQFF.

The genes are TRBV7-9 and TRBJ2-3; 9 nucleotides match TRBD2. CDR3 length equals 14 residues. The V gene's germline CDR1 is SEHNR and CDR2 FQNEAQ (reference sequence). With 4 bases clipped from V and 6 bases from J, the junction kept 5 bases outside the gene matches. The CDR3 bases are TGTGCCAGCAGCTCGGGACTAGCTGCGGATACGCAGTATTTT. Its protein is CASSSGLAADTQYF.

V gene TRBV11-2 combines with J gene TRBJ2-3, with TRBD2 matching over 11 bases. Germline V gene data show CDR1 as SGHAT and CDR2 as FQNNGV. V trimming: 5 bases; J trimming: 0 bases; junction bases outside the gene matches: 4. The CDR3 has 16 amino acids. In DNA form, the CDR3 reads TGTGCCAGCAGCGGGACTAGCGGTTCTAGCACAGATACGCAGTATTTT. Its translation: CASSGTSGSSTDTQYF.

The V call is TRBV9, the J call TRBJ1-1; 12 positions match TRBD1. Germline V gene lookup returns CDR1 SGDLS and CDR2 YYNGEE. The J segment lost 4 bases and the V segment lost 4 bases, leaving 14 bases of the junction unmatched. This CDR3 region has 18 residues. CDR3: CASSLSWGQGALSTEAFF. CDR3 coding DNA: TGTGCCAGCAGCCTGAGCTGGGGACAGGGGGCCTTATCCACTGAAGCTTTCTTT.

The genes are TRBV28 and TRBJ1-1; 7 positions match TRBD1. There are 14 residues in the CDR3. The germline CDR1 and CDR2 sequences are MDHEN and SYDVKM. V trimming: 2 bases; J trimming: 1 base; junction bases outside the gene matches: 1. The CDR3 region is CASSLQGGNTEAFF. CDR3 sequence (DNA): TGTGCCAGCAGTTTACAGGGGGGGAACACTGAAGCTTTCTTT.

V is TRBV7-2 and J is TRBJ2-7, with TRBD2 as a possible D gene (6 bases). The germline CDR1 and CDR2 sequences are SGHTA and FQGNSA. The CDR3 has 15 amino acids. V lost 2 bases, J lost 4 bases, and 15 bases lay in between. In nucleotides, the CDR3 is TGTGCCAGCAGCTTATCAACGGGAGTGTCTTACGAGCAGTACTTC. This codes for CASSLSTGVSYEQYF.

The gene calls are TRBV27 and TRBJ1-2; D gene ambiguous. V gave up 5 bases and J gave up 2 bases, with 9 bases separating them. Per the germline V gene, CDR1 is MNHEY and CDR2 is SMNVEV (reference sequence). The CDR3 contains 13 residues. CDR3 in amino acids: CASSPKSNYGYTF. CDR3 in DNA: TGTGCCAGCAGTCCCAAATCAAACTATGGCTACACCTTC.

The chain links TRBV27 to TRBJ2-3, with 13 bases lining up with TRBD2. Germline trimming cut 5 bases from V and 1 base from J; bases unmatched to any gene: 3. CDR1 and CDR2 from the germline V gene are MNHEY and SMNVEV (reference sequence). CDR3 size: 16 residues. The CDR3 protein is CASSRTSGSGTDTQYF. CDR3 in DNA: TGTGCCAGCAGTCGGACTAGCGGGAGCGGCACAGATACGCAGTATTTT.

The J gene is TRBJ2-1, the V gene TRBV7-3; weak D call: TRBD1 (5 bases). Germline V gene data show CDR1 as SGHTA and CDR2 as FQGTGA. V lost 5 bases to trimming and J lost 2 bases, with 13 bases between them. The CDR3 length is 15 residues. Here the CDR3 reads CASSLDKGPYNEQFF. In nucleotides, the CDR3 is TGTGCCAGCAGCCTAGATAAGGGGCCCTACAATGAGCAGTTCTTC.

The V and J genes are TRBV18 and TRBJ1-2; tentatively, D is TRBD1 (5 bases). CDR3 size: 18 residues. Per germline, CDR1 KGHSH and CDR2 LQKENI. V was pared by 6 bases and J by 0 bases, with 23 bases between. The CDR3 nucleotides read TGTGCCAGCTCCCCTGAGTTGGTGGGCCAGGGAACTAACTATGGCTACACCTTC. This encodes CASSPELVGQGTNYGYTF.

J is TRBJ1-5 and V is TRBV6-2 or TRBV6-3; TRBD1 matches at 8 bases. Germline V gene sequence: CDR1 MNHEY, CDR2 SVGEGT. J lost 5 bases, V lost 4 bases, and 7 bases had no gene match. CDR3 length: 15 amino acids. CDR3: CASSSPGQGYQPQHF. CDR3 DNA: TGTGCCAGCAGTTCTCCCGGACAGGGATATCAGCCCCAGCATTTT.

The V call is TRBV5-4, the J call TRBJ2-3; TRBD2 agrees at 8 bases. The junction had 10 bases not matched to a gene; V was cut back by 4 bases and J by 0 bases. This CDR3 is built from 17 residues. The germline V gene encodes CDR1 SGHNT and CDR2 YYREEE (reference sequence). CDR3 bases: TGTGCCAGCAGCCCATCACTAGCGGAAATTAGCACAGATACGCAGTATTTT. Amino acid sequence: CASSPSLAEISTDTQYF.

The rearrangement links TRBV7-2 to TRBJ1-1, with D perhaps matching TRBD1 (6 bases). This CDR3 spans 14 amino acids. V was cut by 5 bases and J by 1 base, with 11 bases left in between. Germline V gene sequence: CDR1 SGHTA, CDR2 FQGNSA. The CDR3 region is CASSERGGNTEAFF. CDR3 DNA sequence: TGTGCCAGCAGCGAGAGGGGGGGGAACACTGAAGCTTTCTTT. Full variable domain (outside the CDR3, taken from reference TRBV7-2 and TRBJ1-1): GAGVSQSPSNKVTEKGKDVELRCDPISGHTALYWYRQSLGQGLEFLIYFQGNSAPDKSGLPSDRFSAERTGGSVSTLTIQRTQQEDSAVYLCASSERGGNTEAFFGQGTRLTVV.

V and J are TRBV12-3 or TRBV12-4 and TRBJ1-1; 9 bases match TRBD1. The CDR3 covers 13 residues. The ends lost 5 bases at V and 10 bases at J; junction bases unmatched: 8. The CDR3 region has the DNA TGTGCCAGCAGTAGCCGGGACAGGGTTGTAGCTTTCTTT. Its translation: CASSSRDRVVAFF.

This clone was counted between two and nine times. This chain uses TRBV27 with TRBJ1-2, with D maybe TRBD1 (6 bases). Germline assignment: CDR1 MNHEY and CDR2 SMNVEV (reference sequence). V was trimmed by 8 bases and J by 8 bases, leaving 15 bases between them. This CDR3 spans 12 amino acids. CDR3 residues: CASGAETGGYTF. The CDR3, as DNA: TGTGCCAGCGGAGCCGAGACAGGCGGCTACACCTTC.